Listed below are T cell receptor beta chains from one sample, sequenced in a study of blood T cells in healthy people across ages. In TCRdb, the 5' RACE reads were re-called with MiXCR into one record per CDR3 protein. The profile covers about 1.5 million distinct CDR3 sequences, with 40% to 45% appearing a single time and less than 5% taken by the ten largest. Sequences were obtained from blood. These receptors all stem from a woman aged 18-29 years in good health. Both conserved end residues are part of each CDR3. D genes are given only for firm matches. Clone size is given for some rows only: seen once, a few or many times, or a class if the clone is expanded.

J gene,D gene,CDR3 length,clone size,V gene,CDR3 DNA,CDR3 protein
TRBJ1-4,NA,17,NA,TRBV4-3,TGCGCCAGCAGCCAAGGGCAGGGGAGGGGGAGTAGAGAAAAACTGTTTTTT,CASSQGQGRGSREKLFF
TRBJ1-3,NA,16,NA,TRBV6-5,TGTGCCAGCAGTTACTCGTGGGGCGCTTCTGGAAACACCATATATTTT,CASSYSWGASGNTIYF
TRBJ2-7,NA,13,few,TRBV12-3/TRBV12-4,TGTGCCAGCAGTTTACAGGGGAATACCGAGCAGTACTTC,CASSLQGNTEQYF
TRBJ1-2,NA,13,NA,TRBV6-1,TGTGCCAGCGCCCCTGGCCGCAACTATGGCTACACCTTC,CASAPGRNYGYTF
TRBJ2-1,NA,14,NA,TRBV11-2,TGTGCCAGCAGCCTTCCTAGCGACCGCAATGAGCAGTTCTTC,CASSLPSDRNEQFF
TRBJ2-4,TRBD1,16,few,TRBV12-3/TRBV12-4,TGTGCCAGCAGTTTAGGGGGCCAGGGGGCGAAAAACATTCAGTACTTC,CASSLGGQGAKNIQYF
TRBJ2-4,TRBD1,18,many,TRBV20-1,TGCAGTGCTAGAGATCCCGTCGGGACAGGGCTAGCCAAAAACATTCAGTACTTC,CSARDPVGTGLAKNIQYF
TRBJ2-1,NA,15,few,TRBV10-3,TGTGCCATCAGGGAAGCTAGCGCCGCGTACAATGAGCAGTTCTTC,CAIREASAAYNEQFF
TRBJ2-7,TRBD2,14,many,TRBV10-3,TGTGCCATCAGTGAGTTTAGCGGGGACTACGAGCAGTACTTC,CAISEFSGDYEQYF
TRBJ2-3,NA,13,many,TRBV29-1,TGCAGCGTTGACCCAGGGAGCACAGATACGCAGTATTTT,CSVDPGSTDTQYF
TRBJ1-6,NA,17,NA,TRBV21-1,TGTGCCAGCAGCAAACTGCTTTCCGAGACAGGGGATTCACCCCTCCACTTT,CASSKLLSETGDSPLHF
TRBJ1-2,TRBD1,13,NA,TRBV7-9,TGTGCCGGCAGCTTAGCAGGGGGTGTAGGCTACACCTTC,CAGSLAGGVGYTF
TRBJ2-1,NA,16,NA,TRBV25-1,TGTGCCAGGATACCCAACAGGGCCAGCTCCTACAATGAGCAGTTCTTC,CARIPNRASSYNEQFF
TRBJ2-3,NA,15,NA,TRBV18,TGTGCCAGCGCTCCCCGCCGGGACAACACAGATACGCAGTATTTT,CASAPRRDNTDTQYF
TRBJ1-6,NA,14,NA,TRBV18,TGTGCCAGCTCACCCCGTTTGGGTGATTCACCCCTCCACTTT,CASSPRLGDSPLHF
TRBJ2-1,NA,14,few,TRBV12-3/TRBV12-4,TGTGCCAGCAGTTTCGAAGGTCGATACAATGAGCAGTTCTTC,CASSFEGRYNEQFF
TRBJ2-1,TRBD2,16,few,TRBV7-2,TGTGCCAGCAGCGCGCGGACTAGCGGGAGGAGAAATGAGCAGTTCTTC,CASSARTSGRRNEQFF
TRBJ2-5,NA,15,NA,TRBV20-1,TGCAGTGCTAGAGGTACCCCGAAACGCCAAGAGACCCAGTACTTC,CSARGTPKRQETQYF
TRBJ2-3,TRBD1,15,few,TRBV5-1,TGCGCCAGCAGCTTTGGACAGGGGGCGGCAGATACGCAGTATTTT,CASSFGQGAADTQYF
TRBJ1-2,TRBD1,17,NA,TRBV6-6,TGTGCCAGCAGGACACCTCCCGGGACAGAGAAGGGCGATGGCTACACCTTC,CASRTPPGTEKGDGYTF
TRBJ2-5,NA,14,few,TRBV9,TGTGCCAGCTCCTCGCACGCAGGGCGAGAGACCCAGTACTTC,CASSSHAGRETQYF
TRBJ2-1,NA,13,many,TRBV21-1,TGTGCCAGCCAACGAGGGGGGGTCAATGAGCAGTTCTTC,CASQRGGVNEQFF
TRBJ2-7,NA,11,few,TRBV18,TGTGCCAGCTCACCACCTTGCGAGCAGTACTTC,CASSPPCEQYF
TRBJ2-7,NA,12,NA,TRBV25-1,TGTGCCAGCAGTCCCGGACAGAACGAGCAGTACTTC,CASSPGQNEQYF
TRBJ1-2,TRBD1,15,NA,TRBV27,TGTGCCAGCAGTTTCCGGACAGGGGGGAGTAATGGCTACACCTTC,CASSFRTGGSNGYTF
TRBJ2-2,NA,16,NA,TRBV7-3,TGTGCCAGCAGCTTATCGAGTTCGGGGGGCTCGGGGGAGCTGTTTTTT,CASSLSSSGGSGELFF
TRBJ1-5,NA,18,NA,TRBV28,TGTGCCAGCAGTTTGGGCCCCTCTACGCCCTATAGCAATCAGCCCCAGCATTTT,CASSLGPSTPYSNQPQHF
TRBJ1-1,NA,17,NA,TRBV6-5,TGTGCCAGCAGACCAACCCGAAGGACACCGGGCTTGACTGAAGCTTTCTTT,CASRPTRRTPGLTEAFF
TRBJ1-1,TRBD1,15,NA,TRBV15,TGTGCCACCAGCAGTGAAACAGGGGCGCCCTATGAAGCTTTCTTT,CATSSETGAPYEAFF
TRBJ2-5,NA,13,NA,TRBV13,TGTGCCAGCAGACGGAGCGGGTTGGAGACCCAGTACTTC,CASRRSGLETQYF
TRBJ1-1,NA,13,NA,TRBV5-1,TGCGCCAGCAGCTTGGGCAGCAAGACTGAAGCTTTCTTT,CASSLGSKTEAFF
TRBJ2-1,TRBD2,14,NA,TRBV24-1,TGTGCCACCAGTGATCCAGGACTAGCTGGCGGGCAGTTCTTC,CATSDPGLAGGQFF
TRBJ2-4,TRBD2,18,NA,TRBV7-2,TGTGCCAGCAGCTCCGGTGGGACTAGCGGGGGTATGGGAAACATTCAGTACTTC,CASSSGGTSGGMGNIQYF
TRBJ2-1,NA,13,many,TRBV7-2,TGTGCCAGCAGCCCCCACCTGGGTAATGAGCAGTTCTTC,CASSPHLGNEQFF
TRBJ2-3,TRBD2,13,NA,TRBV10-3,TGTGCCATCAGCGATACTAGCGCAGATACGCAGTATTTT,CAISDTSADTQYF
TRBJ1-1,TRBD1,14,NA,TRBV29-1,TGCAGCGTGGAGGGGAAGGCAGGGGGCACTGAAGCTTTCTTT,CSVEGKAGGTEAFF
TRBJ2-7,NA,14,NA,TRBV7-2,TGTGCCAGCAGCTCGGCCCAGGGGGAGGCCGAGCAGTACTTC,CASSSAQGEAEQYF
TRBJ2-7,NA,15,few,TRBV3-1,TGTGCCAGCAGCCAATCCCGGATTCAAACCTACGAGCAGTACTTC,CASSQSRIQTYEQYF
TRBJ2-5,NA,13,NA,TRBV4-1,TGCGCCAGCAGCCAAGCCAGACAAGAGATCCAGTACTTC,CASSQARQEIQYF
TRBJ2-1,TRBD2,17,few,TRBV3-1,TGTGCCAGCAGCCAAGATCTGGGACTAGTCTCCTACAATGAGCAGTTCTTC,CASSQDLGLVSYNEQFF
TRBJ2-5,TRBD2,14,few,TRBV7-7,TGTGCTAGCAGCGTTAGCGGGAGGTTGGAGACCCAGTACTTC,CASSVSGRLETQYF
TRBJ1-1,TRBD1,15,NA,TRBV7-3,TGTGCCAGCAGCCCCCAGGGGGTGCGAAAGACTGAAGCTTTCTTT,CASSPQGVRKTEAFF
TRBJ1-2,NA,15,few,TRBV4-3,TGCGCCAGCAGCCAAGAGGGCAGGGGAAACTATGGCTACACCTTC,CASSQEGRGNYGYTF
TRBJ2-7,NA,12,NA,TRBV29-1,TGCAGCGTTGTAATGGATCTCTACGAGCGGTACTTC,CSVVMDLYERYF
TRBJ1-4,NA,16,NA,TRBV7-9,TGTGCCAGCAGCAATCCGCGGGGGCGAATATGGGAAAAACTGTTTTTT,CASSNPRGRIWEKLFF
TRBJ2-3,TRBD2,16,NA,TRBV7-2,TGTGCCTACAGCTTAGTTGGGACTAGCGGGACAGATACGCAGTATTTT,CAYSLVGTSGTDTQYF
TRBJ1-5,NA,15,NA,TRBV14,TGTGCCAGCAACCGAGGGGTGATAGGTAATCAGCCCCAGCATTTT,CASNRGVIGNQPQHF
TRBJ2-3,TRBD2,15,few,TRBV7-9,TGTGCCAGCAGCCCCGGGAGGCCCTTCACAGATACGCAGTATTTT,CASSPGRPFTDTQYF
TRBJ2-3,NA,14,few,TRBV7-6,TGTGCCAGCAGCTTAGAACGCGCCTCGGATACGCAGTATTTT,CASSLERASDTQYF
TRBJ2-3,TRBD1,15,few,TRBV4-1,TGCGCCAGCAGCCAAGGGACAGGGGGCCCAAATACGCAGTATTTT,CASSQGTGGPNTQYF
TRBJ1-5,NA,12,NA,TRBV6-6,TGTGCCAGTGAAGGGGCCGGGCAGCCCCAGCATTTT,CASEGAGQPQHF
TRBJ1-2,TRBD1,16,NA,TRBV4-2,TGTGCCAGCAGCCATCTACCTCTGACAGGGAACTATGGCTACACCTTC,CASSHLPLTGNYGYTF
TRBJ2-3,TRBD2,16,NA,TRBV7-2,TGTGCCAGCAGCTTACAAGCGGGAGTCGGCACAGATACGCAGTATTTT,CASSLQAGVGTDTQYF
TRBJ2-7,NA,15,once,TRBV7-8,TGTGCCAGCTGCTTAGTGCGGTCCAGGCTCTACGAGCAGTACTTC,CASCLVRSRLYEQYF
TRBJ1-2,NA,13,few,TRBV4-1,TGCGCCAGCAGCTATACCTTGGCGGGGGGCTACACCTTC,CASSYTLAGGYTF
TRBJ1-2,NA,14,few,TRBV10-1,TGCGCCAGCAGTGCCTCAGGGGATTCCGCTGGCTACACCTTC,CASSASGDSAGYTF
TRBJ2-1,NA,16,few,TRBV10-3,TGTGCCATCAGTGAGTCGTGGGCAGGGCTCGACAATGAGCAGTTCTTC,CAISESWAGLDNEQFF
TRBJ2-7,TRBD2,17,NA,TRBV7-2,TGTGCCAGCAGCCCAGATCCTAGCGGGCCTAGCTCCTACGAGCAGTACTTC,CASSPDPSGPSSYEQYF
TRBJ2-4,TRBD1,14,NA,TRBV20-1,TGCAGTGCTAGACCCAGACAGGGTCGGGCCATTCAGTACTTC,CSARPRQGRAIQYF
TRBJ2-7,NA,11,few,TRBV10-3,TGTGCCATCAGTGAGGATTTCGAGCAGTACTTC,CAISEDFEQYF